This TCR beta chain was found in a study of blood T cell repertoires in COVID-19. Study-wide context: Collection of acute and convalescent COVID-19 samples took place in the United States, Italy and Spain. From T cells, B-cell-depleted T cells, or PBMCs came the material, which was cDNA or gDNA.

Germline CDR1 is MNHEY and CDR2 is SVGAGI. The CDR3 consists of 15 residues. The V segment lost 1 base and the J segment 1 base; nucleotides outside the gene matches: 2. Source study methods: Estimated nucleated cell counts came from reference gene primer amplification. Produced via immunoSEQ multiplex PCR; TCRdb's table is partial and in-frame only. Clonal size and the V and J genes are those of that table, whereas D and trimming came from the DNA. Here the sample spans some 270,000 clones, roughly nine tenths being singletons. The sample consisted of peripheral blood. The source is a man aged 50 to 60 with acute or convalescent COVID-19. The chain recombines TRBV6-5 with TRBJ1-1; 8 bases are a match to TRBD1. As DNA, the CDR3 is TGTGCCAGCAGTTACTATGGGACAGGGAACACTGAAGCTTTCTTT. As protein: CASSYYGTGNTEAFF.